The clone carrying this T cell receptor beta chain showed up just a few times. Its antigen is not identified. By quantitative 5'-RACE with molecular barcodes, the TCR beta libraries were made. TCRdb recomputed calls from the 5' RACE reads with MiXCR, one row per CDR3 protein. The data hold over 150,000 distinct CDR3 sequences, with 9.5% to 15% observed a single time. The sample belongs to a study of CD8 T cells in ankylosing spondylitis. Study-wide results and limits: Ankylosing spondylitis blood appeared to be characterized by a TCR beta motif of eight highly homologous variants. In the blood and synovial fluid of reactive arthritis, some motif variants had been previously reported.

This CDR3 is 14 amino acids long. Germline V gives CDR1 MNHEY, CDR2 SVGAGI. Trimming pared 0 bases from V and 8 bases from J, leaving 11 bases between. V gene TRBV6-5 combines with J gene TRBJ2-1; D remains ambiguous. What was sequenced was blood, either unsorted or a sorted T cell fraction (not recorded which). The source is a male donor with ankylosing spondylitis or in good health (not recorded which). CDR3 nucleotides: TGTGCCAGCAGTTACTCGGATGTGATCGATGAGCAGTTCTTC. It translates to CASSYSDVIDEQFF.